A single sample gave rise to the 27 T cell receptor beta chains below, sequenced in a study of blood T cell repertoires in COVID-19. Profiled with immunoSEQ multiplex PCR; TCRdb holds only in-frame clones, not every one. Among about 170,000 clones listed, around 83% were seen once. Material for sequencing was peripheral blood. All receptors come from a woman in her seventies who had recovered from COVID-19.

This clone was seen only once. The rearrangement joins TRBV7-9 to TRBJ1-5; D might be TRBD1 (6 bases). V lost 4 bases and J lost 0, with 13 bases in between. CDR3 length: 16 amino acids. Germline V lookup: CDR1 SEHNR, CDR2 FQNEAQ (reference sequence). This CDR3 reads CASSSGQPYSNQPQHF. CDR3 DNA: TGTGCCAGCAGCTCTGGACAGCCATATAGCAATCAGCCCCAGCATTTT.

This clone was picked up a small number of times. The chain recombines TRBV4-2 with TRBJ2-7; 8 nucleotides line up with TRBD2. Looked up from germline, CDR1 is LGHNA and CDR2 is YNFKEQ. This CDR3 comprises 15 residues. The J segment lost 0 bases and the V segment lost 6 bases, leaving 7 bases of the junction unmatched. CDR3 sequence (DNA): TGTGCCAGCAGACACACTAGCGGTAGCTCCTACGAGCAGTACTTC. Translation gives CASRHTSGSSYEQYF.

J is TRBJ1-1 and V is TRBV27; D unresolved. The germline CDR1 and CDR2 sequences are MNHEY and SMNVEV (reference sequence). This CDR3 region has 14 residues. Trimming removed 11 bases at V and 0 bases at J, with 16 bases between. CDR3 amino acids: CAARRGLMNTEAFF. CDR3 in DNA: TGTGCCGCCCGGCGAGGTCTAATGAACACTGAAGCTTTCTTT.

The chain uses TRBV7-9 and TRBJ2-7; 10 positions agree with TRBD2. Germline CDR1 reads SEHNR; CDR2 reads FQNEAQ (reference sequence). The V and J ends lost 5 bases and 2 bases, in that order; junction bases with no gene match: 6. The CDR3 totals 15 residues. In DNA, the CDR3 is TGTGCCAGCAGCCCACGGACTAGCGGACCCTACGAGCAGTACTTC. This sequence encodes CASSPRTSGPYEQYF.

The rearrangement links TRBV7-3 to TRBJ1-2; D gene unclear. Germline CDR1 and CDR2: SGHTA and FQGTGA. The CDR3 contains 12 residues. V lost 3 bases and J 8 bases, leaving 10 bases between the germline ends. In DNA, the CDR3 is TGTGCCAGCAGCTTGCTCGGGTGGGGCTACACCTTC. Translating it yields CASSLLGWGYTF.

As DNA, the CDR3 is TGTGCCAGCAGCAGGGGCACCGGGGAGCTGTTTTTT. Protein product: CASSRGTGELFF. V gene TRBV2 combines with J gene TRBJ2-2; tentatively, D is TRBD1 (6 bases). CDR3 length: 12 amino acids. Deletions cut 6 bases from V and 4 bases from J, with 6 bases between. The germline gives CDR1 SNHLY, CDR2 FYNNEI.

The chain combines TRBV7-2 with TRBJ2-1, with TRBD2 matching 8 bases. Germline lookup yields CDR1 SGHTA and CDR2 FQGNSA. Losses at the gene ends were 5 bases for V and 2 bases for J; bases not matched to a gene: 11. The CDR3 totals 17 residues. This CDR3 is CASSRWPSGGTYNEQFF. CDR3 DNA: TGTGCCAGCAGCCGGTGGCCGAGCGGGGGTACCTACAATGAGCAGTTCTTC.

The chain employs TRBV29-1 and TRBJ1-3; D might be TRBD1 (5 bases). Looked up from germline, CDR1 is SQVTM and CDR2 is ANQGSEA. The CDR3 runs 15 residues. The V gene lost 6 bases and the J gene lost 2 bases, with 17 bases spanning the gap. The CDR3 loop reads CSVALGGRAGNTIYF. The DNA for the CDR3 is TGCAGCGTCGCCTTGGGGGGTAGAGCTGGAAACACCATATATTTT.

This clone came up once. The chain carries TRBV5-4 and TRBJ2-2; 10 bases match TRBD2. The CDR3 length is 16 residues. Trimming took 4 bases from V and 2 from J; bases not matched to a gene: 5. CDR1 is SGHNT, CDR2 YYREEE, per germline (reference sequence). CDR3 nucleotides: TGTGCCAGCAGCCCGAGGACTAGCGGAAACACCGGGGAGCTGTTTTTT. It specifies CASSPRTSGNTGELFF.

The gene calls are TRBV7-6 and TRBJ2-7; 10 bases are a match to TRBD1. J gave up 3 bases and V 5 bases, and 7 bases lay outside the gene matches. Germline loops: CDR1 SGHVS, CDR2 FNYEAQ. CDR3 size: 15 residues. CDR3 region: CASSPRTGGFYEQYF. The CDR3 DNA is TGTGCCAGCAGCCCCAGGACAGGGGGGTTCTACGAGCAGTACTTC.

The chain uses TRBV11-1 and TRBJ2-7, with D possibly TRBD2 on 5 matching bases. CDR3 length: 14 residues. Trimming stripped 5 bases from V and 1 base from J, with 12 bases between. From germline, CDR1 is SGHAT and CDR2 FQDESV (reference sequence). Here the CDR3 reads CASSPSPGSYEQYF. In nucleotides, the CDR3 is TGTGCCAGCAGCCCTAGTCCGGGATCCTACGAGCAGTACTTC. Complete variable domain (other parts from reference TRBV11-1 and TRBJ2-7): EAEVAQSPRYKITEKSQAVAFWCDPISGHATLYWYRQILGQGPELLVQFQDESVVDDSQLPKDRFSAERLKGVDSTLKIQPAELGDSAMYLCASSPSPGSYEQYFGPGTRLTVT.

The J gene is TRBJ2-1, the V gene TRBV29-1; 9 bases are a match to TRBD1. The germline V gene encodes CDR1 SQVTM and CDR2 ANQGSEA. This CDR3 has 17 amino acids. V shed 4 bases, J shed 9 bases, and the junction held 19 bases outside the gene matches. The CDR3 DNA reads TGCAGCGTTGGGGGGGGACAGGGTGGTATACAATATGGTGAGCAGTTCTTC. Encoded protein: CSVGGGQGGIQYGEQFF.

The J gene is TRBJ2-1, the V gene TRBV9; 12 bases are a match to TRBD1. Unmatched junction bases numbered 6, after V lost 1 base and J lost 7 bases. CDR3 length equals 16 residues. Germline CDR1 SGDLS, CDR2 YYNGEE. The CDR3 reads CASSVLGGQGANEQFF. CDR3 sequence (DNA): TGTGCCAGCAGCGTATTGGGGGGACAGGGGGCGAATGAGCAGTTCTTC.

The chain combines TRBV2 with TRBJ2-1, with 8 bases that match TRBD2. This CDR3 is 17 amino acids long. V gave up 1 base and J gave up 7 bases; unmatched junction bases: 12. Germline CDR1 is SNHLY and CDR2 is FYNNEI. The CDR3 DNA is TGTGCCAGCAGTGAAGAGGTAGCGCGGGGGGCTCGAAATGAGCAGTTCTTC. Translating it yields CASSEEVARGARNEQFF.

The chain combines TRBV3-1 (or the pseudogene TRBV3-2) with TRBJ2-4; 7 bases are a match to TRBD2. Germline CDR1 LGHDT, CDR2 YNNKEL (reference sequence). J gave up 12 bases and V 0 bases, and 5 bases lay outside the gene matches. CDR3 length equals 13 residues. The CDR3 loop is CASSQELRGSQYF. The DNA for the CDR3 is TGTGCCAGCAGCCAAGAGTTGCGGGGGTCTCAGTACTTC.

The V gene is TRBV19, the J gene TRBJ1-3; D possibly corresponds to TRBD1 (5 bases). The CDR3 is made up of 14 amino acids. Trimming stripped 3 bases from V and 2 bases from J, with 8 bases between. Germline V gene lookup returns CDR1 LNHDA and CDR2 SQIVND (reference sequence). CDR3 sequence (DNA): TGTGCCAGTAGTATTGGGGGGGCTGGAAACACCATATATTTT. Amino acid sequence: CASSIGGAGNTIYF.

This clone turned up a few times. The chain couples TRBV5-4 to TRBJ1-2; TRBD1 matches at 7 bases. Germline V gene data show CDR1 as SGHNT and CDR2 as YYREEE (reference sequence). The CDR3 totals 17 residues. V was clipped by 4 bases and J by 8 bases; unmatched bases: 20. CDR3 nucleotides: TGTGCCAGCAGCCCCGCTTCGGACAGGTCTGGCATAAAAGGCTACACCTTC. It encodes CASSPASDRSGIKGYTF.

This clone was picked up a small number of times. The sample contains more than one DNA sequence encoding this CDR3. The J gene is TRBJ2-1, the V gene TRBV5-1, with TRBD2 matching over 10 bases. The junction had 8 bases not matched to a gene; V was cut back by 0 bases and J by 8 bases. The CDR3 length is 16 residues. Per the germline V gene, CDR1 is SGHRS and CDR2 is YFSETQ. The CDR3 region is CASSLVGLAGVDEQFF. CDR3 in DNA: TGCGCCAGCAGCTTGGTGGGGCTAGCGGGAGTGGATGAGCAGTTCTTC. Using reference TRBV5-1 and TRBJ2-1 for the parts outside the CDR3, the full variable domain is KAGVTQTPRYLIKTRGQQVTLSCSPISGHRSVSWYQQTPGQGLQFLFEYFSETQRNKGNFPGRFSGRQFSNSRSEMNVSTLELGDSALYLCASSLVGLAGVDEQFFGPGTRLTVL.

The chain joins TRBV7-2 to TRBJ1-2; D is ambiguous. Deletions cut 5 bases from V and 2 bases from J, with 15 bases between. Germline-derived CDR1 and CDR2 are SGHTA and FQGNSA. The CDR3 covers 15 residues. The DNA for the CDR3 is TGTGCCAGCAGCCCCACGAGGGTAGGGAACTATGGCTACACCTTC. Its translation: CASSPTRVGNYGYTF. Using reference TRBV7-2 and TRBJ1-2 for the parts outside the CDR3, the full variable domain is GAGVSQSPSNKVTEKGKDVELRCDPISGHTALYWYRQSLGQGLEFLIYFQGNSAPDKSGLPSDRFSAERTGGSVSTLTIQRTQQEDSAVYLCASSPTRVGNYGYTFGSGTRLTVV.

This chain connects TRBV6-1 to TRBJ2-3, with a weak D call TRBD2 (6 bases). V was cut by 1 base and J by 4 bases, with 15 bases left in between. In germline, CDR1 is MNHNS, CDR2 SASEGT. The CDR3 loop spans 16 amino acids. CDR3 nucleotide sequence: TGTGCCAGCAGTGAAGGGAGGGGAGGAATCGCAGATACGCAGTATTTT. This translates into CASSEGRGGIADTQYF.

This rearrangement joins TRBV7-2 to TRBJ1-6; TRBD1 aligns across 11 bases. From germline, CDR1 is SGHTA and CDR2 FQGNSA. The CDR3 contains 16 residues. V trimming: 1 base; J trimming: 9 bases; junction bases outside the gene matches: 5. The chain's CDR3 is CASSLVAGTGGSPLHF. Written as DNA, the CDR3 is TGTGCCAGCAGCTTAGTGGCGGGGACAGGGGGTTCACCCCTCCACTTT.

The chain couples TRBV6-5 to TRBJ1-1, with a possible D match to TRBD1 (6 bases). Germline loops: CDR1 MNHEY, CDR2 SVGAGI. V was shortened by 6 bases and J by 4 bases, with 12 bases between the two germline ends. CDR3 length: 13 residues. This CDR3 is CASRGDIGTEAFF. CDR3 sequence (DNA): TGTGCCAGCAGAGGGGACATAGGCACTGAAGCTTTCTTT.

V usage is TRBV11-2 and J usage is TRBJ1-6, with 7 bases lining up with TRBD1. The CDR3 is 15 amino acids. Germline CDR1 and CDR2: SGHAT and FQNNGV. The V gene end was trimmed by 5 bases and the J gene end by 11 bases; junction bases not matched to a gene: 12. The CDR3 loop is CASSQGDGFSPPLHF. In nucleotides, the CDR3 is TGTGCCAGCAGCCAGGGGGACGGCTTTTCCCCACCCCTCCACTTT.

This clone appeared a few times. The V call is TRBV7-2, the J call TRBJ1-4; 8 bases agree with TRBD1. The germline gives CDR1 SGHTA, CDR2 FQGNSA. The CDR3 sequence is 14 residues long. The V segment lost 3 bases and the J segment 10 bases; nucleotides outside the gene matches: 7. The CDR3 reads CASSFSGQDGKLFF. DNA of the CDR3: TGTGCCAGCAGCTTTTCGGGACAGGACGGAAAACTGTTTTTT.

This clone was detected once. The chain links TRBV9 to TRBJ1-2; no clear D. The V gene lost 3 bases and the J gene lost 7 bases, with 16 bases spanning the gap. CDR1 and CDR2 from the germline V gene are SGDLS and YYNGEE. The CDR3 spans 14 residues. The CDR3 DNA follows: TGTGCCAGCAGCGCTGAAGGAGGGCAGACTGGCTACACCTTC. Amino acids: CASSAEGGQTGYTF. The full variable domain, its missing parts supplied by reference TRBV9 and TRBJ1-2, is DSGVTQTPKHLITATGQRVTLRCSPRSGDLSVYWYQQSLDQGLQFLIQYYNGEERAKGNILERFSAQQFPDLHSELNLSSLELGDSALYFCASSAEGGQTGYTFGSGTRLTVV.

The V and J genes are TRBV3-1 (or the pseudogene TRBV3-2) and TRBJ1-1; maybe TRBD1 (5 bases). Between the trimmed V and J ends, which lost 0 bases and 9 bases, there was a span of 8 bases. Germline lookup yields CDR1 LGHDT and CDR2 YNNKEL (reference sequence). CDR3 size: 12 residues. CDR3 amino acids: CASSQEDTKAFF. Written as DNA, the CDR3 is TGTGCCAGCAGCCAAGAGGACACCAAAGCTTTCTTT.

The V gene is TRBV2, the J gene TRBJ1-5; 8 bases map to TRBD1. The CDR3 loop spans 14 amino acids. CDR1 is SNHLY, CDR2 FYNNEI, per germline. V shed 4 bases and J 6 bases; nucleotides not matched to a gene: 5. CDR3 coding DNA: TGTGCCAGCAGTGGCCAGGGGGCGAGTCAGCCCCAGCATTTT. Encoded protein: CASSGQGASQPQHF.